This T cell receptor (beta chain) derives from a study of Graves' ophthalmopathy and Graves' hyperthyroidism. Study-level findings and limits: The study's model predicted ophthalmopathy progression at roughly 64% sensitivity and 72.22% specificity.

On this clonotype: Its antigen is currently unknown.

With V trimmed by 5 bases and J by 0 bases, 7 bases remained unmatched. Germline CDR1 SGHVT, CDR2 SQSDAQ. The CDR3 is 16 amino acids. The TCR beta CDR3 regions underwent amplification from RNA transcripts. HTBI primers were used in a first-round RT-PCR, which preceded a second-round multiplex PCR. TCRdb ran MiXCR on the multiplex PCR reads and lists one entry per CDR3 protein. In the table there are 200,000 to 300,000 distinct CDR3 sequences, around 50% of which are singletons. The receptor's source is an adult man with Graves' ophthalmopathy. The source material was peripheral blood. This rearrangement joins TRBV7-4 to TRBJ2-5, with 9 bases identical to TRBD2. DNA of the CDR3: TGTGCCAGCAGCCCACGACTAGCGGAATACCAAGAGACCCAGTACTTC. The encoded protein is CASSPRLAEYQETQYF.